One and the same sample provided the 3 T cell receptor beta chains below, sequenced in a study of neurological immune-mediated disorders. Time point reported: longitudinal time-point 3. One entry per CDR3 protein results from TCRdb running MiXCR on the 5' RACE reads. The data hold roughly 100,000 distinct CDR3 sequences, with under 14% observed a single time. The source material was PBMCs. The origin of the receptors is a female donor with HTLV-1-associated myelopathy (HAM/TSP).

This clonotype was observed many times. The rearrangement joins TRBV5-1 to TRBJ2-1, with 8 bases fitting TRBD1. The CDR3 consists of 15 residues. The germline gives CDR1 SGHRS, CDR2 YFSETQ. Trimming removed 0 bases from V and 6 bases from J; junction bases left unmatched: 5. The CDR3 DNA is TGCGCCAGCAGCTTGGAGACAGGGGAGGTCAATGAGCAGTTCTTC. It translates to CASSLETGEVNEQFF. The variable domain in full, with the rest retrieved from reference TRBV5-1 and TRBJ2-1, is KAGVTQTPRYLIKTRGQQVTLSCSPISGHRSVSWYQQTPGQGLQFLFEYFSETQRNKGNFPGRFSGRQFSNSRSEMNVSTLELGDSALYLCASSLETGEVNEQFFGPGTRLTVL.

The J gene is TRBJ2-3, the V gene TRBV7-9; D tentatively reads TRBD1 or TRBD2 (5 bases each). V lost 10 bases, J lost 2 bases, and 25 bases lay in between. The CDR3 runs 17 residues. Germline values: CDR1 SEHNR, CDR2 FQNEAQ (reference sequence). In DNA form, the CDR3 reads TGTGCCACCACAGAGGGCCTCGGGACGGAGTCCACAGATACGCAGTATTTT. Translated, it gives CATTEGLGTESTDTQYF.

This clonotype was seen at least ten times. The V and J genes are TRBV7-2 and TRBJ2-6, with TRBD2 identical over 9 bases. CDR3 length equals 15 residues. Germline CDR1 reads SGHTA; CDR2 reads FQGNSA. The V gene end was trimmed by 5 bases and the J gene end by 8 bases; junction bases not matched to a gene: 7. The CDR3 here is CASSRGAGGTNVLTF. CDR3 bases: TGTGCCAGCAGCCGTGGCGCGGGGGGGACCAACGTCCTGACTTTC.